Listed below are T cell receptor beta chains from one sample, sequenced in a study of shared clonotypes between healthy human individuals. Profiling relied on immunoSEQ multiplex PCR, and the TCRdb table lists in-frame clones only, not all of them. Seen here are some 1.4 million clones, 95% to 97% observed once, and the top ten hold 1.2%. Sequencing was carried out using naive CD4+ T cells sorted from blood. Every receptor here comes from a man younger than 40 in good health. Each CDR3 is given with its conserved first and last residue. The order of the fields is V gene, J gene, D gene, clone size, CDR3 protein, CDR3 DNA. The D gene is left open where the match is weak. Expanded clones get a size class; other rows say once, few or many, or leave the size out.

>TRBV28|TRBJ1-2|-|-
CASSPPRTDTYGYTF
TGTGCCAGCAGCCCCCCCCGGACGGATACTTATGGCTACACCTTC
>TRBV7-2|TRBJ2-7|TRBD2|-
CASSLGLADYEQYF
TGTGCCAGCAGCTTGGGACTAGCGGACTACGAGCAGTACTTC
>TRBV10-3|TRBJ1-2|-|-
CAISEVDGANYGYTF
TGTGCCATCAGTGAGGTTGACGGCGCTAACTATGGCTACACCTTC
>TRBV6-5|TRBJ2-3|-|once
CASSYSGFPAQYF
TGTGCCAGCAGTTACTCGGGATTCCCCGCGCAGTATTTT
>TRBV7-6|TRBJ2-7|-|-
CARAVYEQYF
TGTGCCAGGGCTGTCTACGAGCAGTACTTC
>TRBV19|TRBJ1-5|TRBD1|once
CASSTGTGGNQPQHF
TGTGCCAGTAGTACAGGGACAGGGGGCAATCAGCCCCAGCATTTT
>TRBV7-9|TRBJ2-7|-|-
CASRVQDRGTHEQYF
TGTGCCAGCAGAGTGCAGGACAGAGGTACCCACGAGCAGTACTTC
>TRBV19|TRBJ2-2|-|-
CASSIGGSATGELFF
TGTGCCAGTAGTATAGGGGGGTCGGCCACCGGGGAGCTGTTTTTT
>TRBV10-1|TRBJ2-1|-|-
CASSGVRTNNEQFF
TGCGCCAGCAGTGGCGTCAGGACCAACAATGAGCAGTTCTTC
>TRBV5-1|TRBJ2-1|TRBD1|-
CASSLGDRDLNEQFF
TGCGCCAGCAGCTTGGGGGACAGGGACCTCAATGAGCAGTTCTTC
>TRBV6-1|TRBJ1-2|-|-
CASSEEGGYGYTF
TGTGCCAGCAGTGAGGAGGGAGGCTATGGCTACACCTTC
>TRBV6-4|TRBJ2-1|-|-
CASSEAGGEQFF
TGTGCCAGCAGTGAGGCCGGCGGGGAGCAGTTCTTC
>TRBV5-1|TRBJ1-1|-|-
CASSLDRMEAFF
TGCGCCAGCAGCTTGGACAGGATGGAAGCTTTCTTT
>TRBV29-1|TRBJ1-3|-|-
CSAQDRSKGNTIYF
TGCAGCGCACAGGACAGAAGTAAAGGGAACACCATATATTTT
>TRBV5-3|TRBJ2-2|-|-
CARSLEGPNTGELFF
TGTGCCAGAAGCTTGGAAGGGCCCAACACCGGGGAGCTGTTTTTT
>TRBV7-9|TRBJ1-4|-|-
CASSLGGSGTSEKLFF
TGTGCCAGCAGCTTAGGCGGGTCCGGGACATCTGAAAAACTGTTTTTT
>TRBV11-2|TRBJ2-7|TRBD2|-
CASQIPGLASEQYF
TGTGCCAGCCAGATTCCGGGACTAGCGAGCGAGCAGTACTTC
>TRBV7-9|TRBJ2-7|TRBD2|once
CASSLGGLAGVLYEQYF
TGTGCCAGCAGCTTGGGGGGACTAGCGGGAGTTCTGTACGAGCAGTACTTC
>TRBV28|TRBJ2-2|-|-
CASSLGYIGELFF
TGTGCCAGCAGTTTGGGGTATATCGGGGAGCTGTTTTTT
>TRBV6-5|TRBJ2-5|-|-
CASSKAETQYF
TGTGCCAGCAGTAAAGCAGAGACCCAGTACTTC
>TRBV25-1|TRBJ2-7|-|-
CASSEIGSEQYF
TGTGCCAGCAGTGAAATCGGGAGCGAGCAGTACTTC
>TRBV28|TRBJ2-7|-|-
CASSSGEYEQYF
TGTGCCAGCAGTTCTGGAGAATACGAGCAGTACTTC
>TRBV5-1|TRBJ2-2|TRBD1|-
CASRTGGNTGELFF
TGCGCCAGCCGGACAGGGGGTAACACCGGGGAGCTGTTTTTT
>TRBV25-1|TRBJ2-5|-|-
CASSDMTGPQETQYF
TGTGCCAGCAGTGACATGACAGGACCTCAAGAGACCCAGTACTTC
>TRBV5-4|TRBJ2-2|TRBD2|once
CASTTPREGQGGELFF
TGTGCCAGCACCACCCCGCGGGAGGGCCAGGGCGGGGAGCTGTTTTTT
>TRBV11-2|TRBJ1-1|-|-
CASRRITGFRAEAFF
TGTGCCAGCAGACGGATAACAGGGTTTCGCGCTGAAGCTTTCTTT
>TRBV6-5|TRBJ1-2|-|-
CASKGSVYGYTF
TGTGCCAGCAAAGGTTCAGTATATGGCTACACCTTC
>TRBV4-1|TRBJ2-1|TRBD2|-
CASSQGRGDNEQFF
TGCGCCAGCAGCCAAGGGCGGGGGGACAATGAGCAGTTCTTC